These T cell receptor beta chains were read from a single sample in a study of sequential checkpoint blockade in melanoma. The protocol was immunoSEQ multiplex PCR, while the TCRdb copy is restricted to in-frame clones and leaves out a portion. The table records 37,000 or so clones, roughly 32% of them present only once. The sequences come from tumor tissue (inferred from file names), collected from a patient given nivolumab and ipilimumab in sequence. These TCRs come from a human donor with melanoma. Each CDR3 is given with its conserved first and last residue. D genes are given only for firm matches.

>15|TRBV5-1|TRBD1
CASSTGQALTDTQYF
>16|TRBV11-3|.
CASSKDNEAWGIGAFF
>15|TRBV19|.
CASSISGGTSDTQYF
>14|TRBV11-3|TRBD1
CASSQQGGNTEAFF
>15|TRBV19|TRBD1
CASSPRGTGGNEQYF
>15|TRBV28|TRBD2
CASSSSGGVVETQYF
>16|TRBV14|.
CASSLAFGQMGYEQYF
>14|TRBV15|.
CATSRESDSDVQYF
>14|TRBV14|.
CASSQDSGYTEAFF
>14|TRBV18|.
CASSLSPGGNTIYF
>15|TRBV6-8|.
CASSRRGLPGYGYTF
>14|TRBV5-1|.
CASSPRQETYEQYF
>18|TRBV9|TRBD1
CASSVAGGQGAPYYGYTF
>16|TRBV5-1|TRBD2
CASSLSLGRAIDTQYF
>16|TRBV28|TRBD2
CASSPLASGVQETQYF
>15|TRBV6-8|TRBD1
CASTPDRVLTGELFF
>12|TRBV29-1|.
CSVEPRGYGYTF
>13|TRBV7-8|.
CASSSRFSYEQYF
>14|TRBV6-8|TRBD1
CASSYSQGAYEQYF
>14|TRBV19|TRBD1
CASTRTGPSEEAFF
>13|TRBV9|.
CASSLAVNNEQFF
>15|TRBV19|.
CASSAQGTGANVLTF
>14|TRBV11-3|TRBD1
CASRGTGGQETQYF
>14|TRBV6-8|TRBD1
CASSETGGGYEQYF
>13|TRBV19|.
CASSGTNTDTQYF
>15|TRBV30|.
CAWKSFVAGLGGYTF
>17|TRBV23-1|TRBD2
CASSSSGTSGIYNEQFF
>14|TRBV28|.
CASSSPTGGETQYF